The 3 T cell receptor beta chains given below trace back to one sample, sequenced in a study of cytomegalovirus exposure and HLA in healthy donors. PCR was performed using 60 Vbeta and 13 Jbeta primers. The data were produced by immunoSEQ multiplex PCR, yet TCRdb's version contains in-frame clones alone and is incomplete. Altogether about 160,000 clones are present, around four fifths being singletons, with the ten largest covering approximately 1.4%. Sequencing input: PBMCs. These receptors were collected from a woman in her 30s in good health and CMV-seronegative.

A note on this clone: An end of the junction does not agree with germline; a read error may underlie this. The chain is built from TRBV2 and TRBJ2-4; tentatively, D is TRBD2 (6 bases). The V gene's germline CDR1 is SNHLY and CDR2 FYNNEI. The CDR3 is 12 amino acids. CDR3 protein: CASSVEGLTIWF. The CDR3 DNA follows: TGTGCCAGCAGTGTTGAGGGACTCACAATTTGGTTC.

The sample holds a few counts of this clone. V is TRBV7-3 and J is TRBJ2-1; 8 nucleotides agree with TRBD1. V lost 1 base, J lost 9 bases, and 11 bases stayed unmatched. The CDR3 length is 16 residues. Germline CDR1 is SGHTA and CDR2 is FQGTGA. CDR3 region: CASSLSAGGVSREQFF. The DNA of the CDR3 is TGTGCCAGCAGCTTAAGCGCAGGGGGCGTTTCTCGTGAGCAGTTCTTC. The whole variable domain, remainder taken from reference TRBV7-3 and TRBJ2-1, is GAGVSQTPSNKVTEKGKYVELRCDPISGHTALYWYRQSLGQGPEFLIYFQGTGAADDSGLPNDRFFAVRPEGSVSTLKIQRTERGDSAVYLCASSLSAGGVSREQFFGPGTRLTVL.

The rearrangement uses TRBV30 and TRBJ2-1; D may be TRBD1 (6 bases). Germline assignment: CDR1 GTSNPN and CDR2 SVGIG (reference sequence). V was clipped by 2 bases and J by 13 bases, with 24 bases between them. This CDR3 contains 15 residues. For the CDR3, the DNA is TGTGCCTGGAGTTCAACTCCTTACCCGGACAGCCCTCAGTTCTTC. This translates into CAWSSTPYPDSPQFF.